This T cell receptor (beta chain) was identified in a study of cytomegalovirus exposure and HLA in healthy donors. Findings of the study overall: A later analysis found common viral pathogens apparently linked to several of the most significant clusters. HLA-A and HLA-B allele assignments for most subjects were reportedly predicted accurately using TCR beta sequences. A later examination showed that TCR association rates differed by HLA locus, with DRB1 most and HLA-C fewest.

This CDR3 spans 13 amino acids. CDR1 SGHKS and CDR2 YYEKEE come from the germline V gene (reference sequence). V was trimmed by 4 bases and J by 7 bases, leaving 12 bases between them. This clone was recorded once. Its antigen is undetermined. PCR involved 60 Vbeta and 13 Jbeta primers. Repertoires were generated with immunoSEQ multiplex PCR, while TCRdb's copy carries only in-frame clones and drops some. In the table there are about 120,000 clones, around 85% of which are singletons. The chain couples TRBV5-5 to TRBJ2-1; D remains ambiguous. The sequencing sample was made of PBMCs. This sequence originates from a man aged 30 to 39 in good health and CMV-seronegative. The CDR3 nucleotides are TGTGCCAGCAGCCTTCTGACTGGAAATGAGCAGTTCTTC. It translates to CASSLLTGNEQFF.